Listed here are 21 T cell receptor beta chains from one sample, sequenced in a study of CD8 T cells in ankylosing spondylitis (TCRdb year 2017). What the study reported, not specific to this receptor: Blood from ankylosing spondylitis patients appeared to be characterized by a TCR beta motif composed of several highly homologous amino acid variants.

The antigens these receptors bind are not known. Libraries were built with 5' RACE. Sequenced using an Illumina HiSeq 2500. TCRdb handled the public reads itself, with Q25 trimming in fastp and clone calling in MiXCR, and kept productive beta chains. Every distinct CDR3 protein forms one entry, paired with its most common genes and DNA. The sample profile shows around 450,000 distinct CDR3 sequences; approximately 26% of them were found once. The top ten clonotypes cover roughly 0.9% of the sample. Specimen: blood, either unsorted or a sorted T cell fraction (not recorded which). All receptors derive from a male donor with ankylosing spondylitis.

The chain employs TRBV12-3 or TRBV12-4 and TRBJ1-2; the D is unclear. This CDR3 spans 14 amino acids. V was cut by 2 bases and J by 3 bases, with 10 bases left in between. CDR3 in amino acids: CASSLRGGYYGYTF. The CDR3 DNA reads TGTGCCAGCAGTTTACGAGGCGGATACTATGGCTACACCTTC.

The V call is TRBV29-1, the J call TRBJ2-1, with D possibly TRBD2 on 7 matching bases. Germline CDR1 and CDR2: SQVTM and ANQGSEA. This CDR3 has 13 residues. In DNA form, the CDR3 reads TGCCCGAGAGGGGGAGGGATAAGTAATGAGCAGTTCTTC. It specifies CPRGGGISNEQFF.

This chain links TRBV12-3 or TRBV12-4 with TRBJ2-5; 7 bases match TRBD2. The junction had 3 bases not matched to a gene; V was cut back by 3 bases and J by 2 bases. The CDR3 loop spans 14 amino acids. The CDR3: CASSLGEGQETQYF. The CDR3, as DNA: TGTGCCAGCAGTTTGGGGGAGGGACAAGAGACCCAGTACTTC.

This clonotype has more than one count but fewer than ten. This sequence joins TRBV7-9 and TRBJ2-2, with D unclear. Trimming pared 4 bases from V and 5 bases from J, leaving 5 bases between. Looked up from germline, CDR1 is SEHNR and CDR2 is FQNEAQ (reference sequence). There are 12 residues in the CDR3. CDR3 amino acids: CASSYLTGELFF. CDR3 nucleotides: TGTGCCAGCAGCTACCTAACCGGGGAGCTGTTTTTT.

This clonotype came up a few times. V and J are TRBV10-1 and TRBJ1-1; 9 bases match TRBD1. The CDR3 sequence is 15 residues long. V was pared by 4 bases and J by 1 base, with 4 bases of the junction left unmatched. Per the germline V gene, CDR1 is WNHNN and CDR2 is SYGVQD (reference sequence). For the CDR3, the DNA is TGCGCCAGCAGTGCGAACAGGGGGCCGAACACTGAAGCTTTCTTT. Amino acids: CASSANRGPNTEAFF.

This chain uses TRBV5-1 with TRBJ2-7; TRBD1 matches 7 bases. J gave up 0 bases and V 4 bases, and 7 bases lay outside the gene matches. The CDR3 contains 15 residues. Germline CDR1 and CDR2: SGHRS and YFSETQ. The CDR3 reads CASSQRQGSSYEQYF. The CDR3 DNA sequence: TGCGCCAGCAGCCAAAGACAGGGCAGCTCCTACGAGCAGTACTTC.

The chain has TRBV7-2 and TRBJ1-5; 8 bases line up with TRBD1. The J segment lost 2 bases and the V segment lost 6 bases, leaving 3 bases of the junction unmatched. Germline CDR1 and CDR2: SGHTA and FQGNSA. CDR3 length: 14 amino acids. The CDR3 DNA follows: TGTGCCAGCAGGGCAGGGGGCGGCAATCAGCCCCAGCATTTT. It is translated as CASRAGGGNQPQHF. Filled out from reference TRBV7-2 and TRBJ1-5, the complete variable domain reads GAGVSQSPSNKVTEKGKDVELRCDPISGHTALYWYRQSLGQGLEFLIYFQGNSAPDKSGLPSDRFSAERTGGSVSTLTIQRTQQEDSAVYLCASRAGGGNQPQHFGDGTRLSIL.

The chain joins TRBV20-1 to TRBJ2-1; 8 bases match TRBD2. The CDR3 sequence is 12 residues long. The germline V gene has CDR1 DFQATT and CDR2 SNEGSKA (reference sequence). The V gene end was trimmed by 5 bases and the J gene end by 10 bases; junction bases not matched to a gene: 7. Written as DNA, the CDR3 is TGCAGTGCTCGACGACTAGCGCGAGAGCAGTTCTTC. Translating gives CSARRLAREQFF.

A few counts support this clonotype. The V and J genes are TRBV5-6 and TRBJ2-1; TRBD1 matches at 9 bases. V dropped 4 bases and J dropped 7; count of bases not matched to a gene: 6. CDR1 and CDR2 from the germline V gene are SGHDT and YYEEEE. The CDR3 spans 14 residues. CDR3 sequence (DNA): TGTGCCAGCAGCATGACAGGGGGGGTGAATGAGCAGTTCTTC. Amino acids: CASSMTGGVNEQFF. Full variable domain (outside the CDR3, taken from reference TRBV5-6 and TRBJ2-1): DAGVTQSPTHLIKTRGQQVTLRCSPKSGHDTVSWYQQALGQGPQFIFQYYEEEERQRGNFPDRFSGHQFPNYSSELNVNALLLGDSALYLCASSMTGGVNEQFFGPGTRLTVL.

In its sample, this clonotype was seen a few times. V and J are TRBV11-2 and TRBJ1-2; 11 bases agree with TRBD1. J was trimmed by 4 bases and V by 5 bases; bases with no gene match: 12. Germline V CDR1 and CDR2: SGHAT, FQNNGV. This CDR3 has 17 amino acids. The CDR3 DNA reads TGTGCCAGCAGCACCCGGACAGGGGGCGCTCCCAGCTATGGCTACACCTTC. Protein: CASSTRTGGAPSYGYTF.

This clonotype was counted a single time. CDR3 region: CASSRASGATTDTQYF. The CDR3 region has the DNA TGTGCCAGCAGTCGAGCTTCTGGGGCTACCACAGATACGCAGTATTTT. The chain carries TRBV7-6 and TRBJ2-3; D might be TRBD1 (5 bases). Germline values: CDR1 SGHVS, CDR2 FNYEAQ. The length of the CDR3 is 16 residues. V gave up 6 bases and J gave up 2 bases, with 18 bases separating them.

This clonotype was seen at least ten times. The DNA of the CDR3 is TGTGCCAGCAGCCAACCCCAGGGGACTGAAGCTTTCTTT. Translation: CASSQPQGTEAFF. The V call is TRBV4-2, the J call TRBJ1-1; possibly TRBD1 for D (6 bases). The germline V and J ends were trimmed by 2 bases and 5 bases, with 9 bases remaining between them. The V gene's germline CDR1 is LGHNA and CDR2 YNFKEQ. The CDR3 covers 13 residues.

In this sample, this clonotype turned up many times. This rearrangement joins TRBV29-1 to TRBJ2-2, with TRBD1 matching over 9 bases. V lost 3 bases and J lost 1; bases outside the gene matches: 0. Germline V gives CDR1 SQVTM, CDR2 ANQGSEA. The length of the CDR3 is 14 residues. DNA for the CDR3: TGCAGCGTTGAGGGACAGGGGAACACCGGGGAGCTGTTTTTT. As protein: CSVEGQGNTGELFF.

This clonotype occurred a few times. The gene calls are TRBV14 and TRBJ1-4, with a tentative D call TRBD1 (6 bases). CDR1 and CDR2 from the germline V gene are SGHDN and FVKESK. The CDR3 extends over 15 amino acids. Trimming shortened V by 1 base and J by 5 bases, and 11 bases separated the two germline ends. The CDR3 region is CASSQVNRVNEKLFF. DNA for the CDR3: TGTGCCAGCAGCCAAGTTAACAGGGTCAATGAAAAACTGTTTTTT.

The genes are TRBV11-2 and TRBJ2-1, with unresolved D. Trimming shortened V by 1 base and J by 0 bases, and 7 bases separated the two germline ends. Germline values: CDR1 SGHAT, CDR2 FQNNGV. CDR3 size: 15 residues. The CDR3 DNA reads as TGTGCCAGCAGCTTAGTGGCTAGCTCCTACAATGAGCAGTTCTTC. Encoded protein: CASSLVASSYNEQFF.

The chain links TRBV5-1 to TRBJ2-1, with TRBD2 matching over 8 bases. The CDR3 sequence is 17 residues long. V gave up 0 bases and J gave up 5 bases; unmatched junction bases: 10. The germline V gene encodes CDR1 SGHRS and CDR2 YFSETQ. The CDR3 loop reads CASSLGLGLAGNNEQFF. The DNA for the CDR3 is TGCGCCAGCAGCTTGGGCCTCGGGCTAGCGGGCAACAATGAGCAGTTCTTC. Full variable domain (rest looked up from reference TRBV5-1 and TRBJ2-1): KAGVTQTPRYLIKTRGQQVTLSCSPISGHRSVSWYQQTPGQGLQFLFEYFSETQRNKGNFPGRFSGRQFSNSRSEMNVSTLELGDSALYLCASSLGLGLAGNNEQFFGPGTRLTVL.

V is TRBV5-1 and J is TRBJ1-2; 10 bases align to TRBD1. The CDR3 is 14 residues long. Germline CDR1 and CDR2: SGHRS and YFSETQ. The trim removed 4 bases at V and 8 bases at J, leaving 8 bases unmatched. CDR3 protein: CASSRDRGSEGYTF. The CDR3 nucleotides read TGCGCCAGCAGCAGGGACAGGGGAAGTGAGGGCTACACCTTC.

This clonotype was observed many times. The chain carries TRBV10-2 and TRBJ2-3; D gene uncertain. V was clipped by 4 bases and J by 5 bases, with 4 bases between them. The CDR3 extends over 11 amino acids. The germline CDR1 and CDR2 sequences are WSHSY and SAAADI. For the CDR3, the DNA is TGCGCCAGCAGTGGGGGAGATACGCAGTATTTT. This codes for CASSGGDTQYF.

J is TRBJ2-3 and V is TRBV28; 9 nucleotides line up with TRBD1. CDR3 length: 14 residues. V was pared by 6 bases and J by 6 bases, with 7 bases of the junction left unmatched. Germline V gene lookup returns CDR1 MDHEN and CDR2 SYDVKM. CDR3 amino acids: CASRLQGAWDTQYF. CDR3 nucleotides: TGTGCCAGCAGGCTACAGGGGGCTTGGGATACGCAGTATTTT. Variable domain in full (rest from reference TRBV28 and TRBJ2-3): DVKVTQSSRYLVKRTGEKVFLECVQDMDHENMFWYRQDPGLGLRLIYFSYDVKMKEKGDIPEGYSVSREKKERFSLILESASTNQTSMYLCASRLQGAWDTQYFGPGTRLTVL.

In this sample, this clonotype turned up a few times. The chain's CDR3 is CASSAGQGVGEQFF. The CDR3 DNA reads TGTGCCAGCAGCGCCGGACAGGGGGTAGGGGAGCAGTTCTTC. The chain is built from TRBV12-3 or TRBV12-4 and TRBJ2-1; 10 bases align to TRBD1. The CDR3 is made up of 14 amino acids. Trimming removed 6 bases from V and 10 bases from J; junction bases left unmatched: 9.

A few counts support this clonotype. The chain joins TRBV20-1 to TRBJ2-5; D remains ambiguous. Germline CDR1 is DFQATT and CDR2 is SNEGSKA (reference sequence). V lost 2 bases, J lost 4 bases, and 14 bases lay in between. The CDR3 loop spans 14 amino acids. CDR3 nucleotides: TGCAGTGCTAGATCCCGCCTAGTCCTAGAGACCCAGTACTTC. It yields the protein CSARSRLVLETQYF.